This T cell receptor beta chain was documented in a study of T cell responses to AZD1222 COVID-19 vaccine. Trimming took off 4 bases at V and 0 bases at J, with 9 bases between the two ends. CDR1 SQVTM and CDR2 ANQGSEA come from the germline V gene. This CDR3 is built from 13 residues. TCRdb's table, derived via immunoSEQ multiplex PCR, lists solely in-frame clones and lacks some. The sample lists 110,000 or so clones; approximately 90% were seen once. V and J are TRBV29-1 and TRBJ1-1, with unresolved D. The TCR originated in an adult who received the MenACWY meningococcal vaccine as a control. The sequencing here drew on peripheral blood, taken 28 days after the second dose of the MenACWY control vaccine. The CDR3 DNA sequence: TGCAGCGTTGTAGAGGGTCTGAACACTGAAGCTTTCTTT. Its translation is CSVVEGLNTEAFF.